A selection of T cell receptor beta chains follows, all from one sample in a study of radiotherapy plus CTLA-4 blockade in lung cancer. Assay used: immunoSEQ multiplex PCR; TCRdb lists only in-frame clones, some missing. The profile shows some 100,000 clones, over 75% of them singletons. Specimen: peripheral blood, collected from a patient treated with radiotherapy plus ipilimumab. The receptors shown here come from a human donor with non-small cell lung cancer that progressed on radiotherapy plus ipilimumab. Both conserved end residues are part of each CDR3. D genes are given only for firm matches. Clone size is not always given. Where it is, it says once, few, many or a class for expanded clones.

d_gene,v_gene,abundance,j_gene,CDR3aa,CDR3nt
-,TRBV7-2,once,TRBJ2-2,CASSPMGPGAGELFF,TGTGCCAGCAGCCCCATGGGGCCAGGGGCCGGGGAGCTGTTTTTT
-,TRBV7-2,-,TRBJ2-2,CASSIRTVGPANTGELFF,TGTGCCAGCAGCATCCGGACAGTGGGACCGGCGAACACCGGGGAGCTGTTTTTT
-,TRBV7-9,-,TRBJ2-1,CASSLVGGALGRNEQFF,TGTGCCAGCAGCTTAGTCGGAGGGGCCCTGGGTCGTAATGAGCAGTTCTTC
-,TRBV4-3,many,TRBJ2-7,CASSPSVSFVYEQYF,TGCGCCAGCAGCCCGTCTGTCAGTTTCGTCTACGAGCAGTACTTC
TRBD1,TRBV18,-,TRBJ1-4,CASSLRAGGNEKLFF,TGTGCCAGCTCACTCCGGGCAGGGGGTAATGAAAAACTGTTTTTT
TRBD1,TRBV6-1,-,TRBJ2-7,CASIRDRGSGEQYF,TGTGCCAGCATTCGGGACAGGGGATCCGGCGAGCAGTACTTC
-,TRBV6-6,-,TRBJ1-6,CASSRPTGINNSPLHF,TGTGCCAGCAGTCGCCCGACAGGAATCAATAATTCACCCCTCCACTTT
-,TRBV7-8,-,TRBJ1-1,CASSLWQGGGVEAFF,TGTGCCAGCAGCTTATGGCAGGGAGGGGGGGTCGAGGCTTTCTTT
-,TRBV4-1,-,TRBJ1-6,CASSQEGGLLNSPLHF,TGCGCCAGCAGCCAAGAAGGGGGACTTCTGAATTCACCCCTCCACTTT
-,TRBV28,-,TRBJ2-7,CASALGSSYEQYF,TGTGCCAGCGCCCTCGGAAGCTCCTACGAGCAGTACTTC
-,TRBV5-8,-,TRBJ2-3,CASNTSLDTQYF,TGTGCCAGCAATACCTCCTTGGATACGCAGTATTTT